The 4 T cell receptor beta chains below come from one sample, sequenced in a study of blood T cell repertoires in COVID-19. The table came from immunoSEQ multiplex PCR; TCRdb's copy has only in-frame clones and leaves some out. The data hold under 60,000 clones, with over 80% observed a single time. The specimen was peripheral blood. The receptors originated from a human donor with active COVID-19. The donor label of this sample is uncertain.

This clone occurred once. The chain combines TRBV14 with TRBJ2-2; no definite D call. Germline lookup yields CDR1 SGHDN and CDR2 FVKESK. Trimming took off 1 base at V and 5 bases at J, with 2 bases between the two ends. This CDR3 has 12 amino acids. The CDR3 nucleotides are TGTGCCAGCAGCCAAGCAACCGGGGAGCTGTTTTTT. Amino acids: CASSQATGELFF.

The genes are TRBV7-9 and TRBJ1-1; TRBD1 might be the D (5 bases). The CDR3 runs to 14 residues. V lost 2 bases, J lost 4 bases, and 11 bases lay in between. The germline gives CDR1 SEHNR, CDR2 FQNEAQ (reference sequence). The CDR3 region has the DNA TGTGCCAGCAGCTTATTAGGGGAGGGCACTGAAGCTTTCTTT. Translation gives CASSLLGEGTEAFF.

The CDR3 DNA reads as TGTGCCACTGGAGGACTAGCGGGAGTTAAAGAGACCCAGTACTTC. Encoded protein: CATGGLAGVKETQYF. The chain carries TRBV6-5 and TRBJ2-5; TRBD2 aligns across 13 bases. Germline trimming cut 10 bases from V and 3 bases from J; bases unmatched to any gene: 8. The CDR3 is made up of 15 amino acids. Per germline, CDR1 MNHEY and CDR2 SVGAGI.

This chain uses TRBV2 with TRBJ2-3; a possible D gene is TRBD2 (5 bases). The CDR3 totals 15 residues. In germline, CDR1 is SNHLY, CDR2 FYNNEI. Trimming shortened V by 4 bases and J by 0 bases, and 11 bases separated the two germline ends. The CDR3 here is CASSVIASSTDTQYF. DNA for the CDR3: TGTGCCAGCAGTGTGATAGCGTCTAGCACAGATACGCAGTATTTT. The full variable domain, with the rest looked up from reference TRBV2 and TRBJ2-3, is EPEVTQTPSHQVTQMGQEVILRCVPISNHLYFYWYRQILGQKVEFLVSFYNNEISEKSEIFDDQFSVERPDGSNFTLKIRSTKLEDSAMYFCASSVIASSTDTQYFGPGTRLTVL.